The clone carrying this TCR beta chain was recorded at least ten times. Its specificity is unknown. The SP2 primer and nested alpha and beta constant region primers amplified ligated cDNA in four rounds. Blood and skin TCR RNA was reverse transcribed with alpha and beta constant primers. TCRdb used MiXCR to reprocess the 5' RACE reads, holding one entry per CDR3 protein. The repertoire consists of about 32,000 distinct CDR3 sequences, with over 15% occurring once and the leading ten covering approximately 2.5%. This entry is derived from a study of naive and memory T cell subsets. A UMI-containing oligonucleotide was joined by 3' ligation to the TCR cDNA template. Whole-blood samples were under 3 ml of peripheral blood from healthy adult volunteers. Cells were not sorted; total RNA input targeted about 1 to 1000 ng. The CDR3 totals 17 residues. The V and J ends lost 4 bases and 0 bases, in that order; junction bases with no gene match: 4. The germline V gene has CDR1 DFQATT and CDR2 SNEGSKA (reference sequence).

Findings of the study overall: Potentially, T cell activation and differentiation skew this RNA-based measurement.

This receptor was identified in a female donor in good health. V usage is TRBV20-1 and J usage is TRBJ2-1; 15 bases match TRBD2. Here the CDR3 reads CSAIGTSGGISYNEQFF. CDR3 nucleotide sequence: TGCAGTGCTATCGGGACTAGCGGGGGGATCTCCTACAATGAGCAGTTCTTC.